This paragraph covers one T cell receptor (beta chain) sequence. Its target is not known. This entry is derived from a study of T cell responses to AZD1222 COVID-19 vaccine. General study points: Repertoire sampling was restricted to post-peak T cell response timepoints. In a largely white British group with more females than males, clonal diversity was possibly underestimated.

With V trimmed by 6 bases and J by 5 bases, 1 base remained unmatched. The CDR3 has 13 residues. Per the germline V gene, CDR1 is KGHDR and CDR2 is SFDVKD. Assay used: immunoSEQ multiplex PCR; TCRdb lists only in-frame clones, some missing. This table has some 42,000 clones, 65% to 85% appearing once. The sequencing used peripheral blood, collected 28 days after the second AZD1222 dose. This sequence originates from an adult who received the AZD1222 COVID-19 vaccine. This chain joins TRBV24-1 and TRBJ2-2; 8 nucleotides agree with TRBD1. This chain's CDR3 is CATSRQGTGELFF. Written as DNA, the CDR3 is TGTGCCACCAGTCGACAGGGGACCGGGGAGCTGTTTTTT.